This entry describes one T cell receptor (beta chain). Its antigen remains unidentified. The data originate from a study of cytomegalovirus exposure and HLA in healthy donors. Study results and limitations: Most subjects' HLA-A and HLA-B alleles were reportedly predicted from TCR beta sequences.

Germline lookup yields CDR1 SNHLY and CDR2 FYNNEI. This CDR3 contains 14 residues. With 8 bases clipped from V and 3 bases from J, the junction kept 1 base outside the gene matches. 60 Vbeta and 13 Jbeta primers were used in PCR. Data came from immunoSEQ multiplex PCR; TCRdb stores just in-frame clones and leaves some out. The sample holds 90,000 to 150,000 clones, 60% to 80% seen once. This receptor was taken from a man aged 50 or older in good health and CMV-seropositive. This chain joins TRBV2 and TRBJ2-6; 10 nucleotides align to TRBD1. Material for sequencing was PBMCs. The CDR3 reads CASGTGDGANVLTF. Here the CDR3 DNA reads TGTGCCAGCGGGACAGGGGATGGGGCCAACGTCCTGACTTTC.